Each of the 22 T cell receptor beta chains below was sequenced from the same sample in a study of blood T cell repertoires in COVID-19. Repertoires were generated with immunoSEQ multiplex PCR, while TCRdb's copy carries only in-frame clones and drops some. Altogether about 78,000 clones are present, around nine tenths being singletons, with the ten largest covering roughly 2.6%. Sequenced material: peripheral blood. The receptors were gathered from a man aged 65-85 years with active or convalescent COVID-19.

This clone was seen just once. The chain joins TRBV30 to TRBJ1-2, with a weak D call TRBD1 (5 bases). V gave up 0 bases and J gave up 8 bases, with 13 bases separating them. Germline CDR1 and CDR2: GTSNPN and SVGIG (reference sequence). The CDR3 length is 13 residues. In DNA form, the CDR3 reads TGTGCCTGGAGTGTAGGCGGGGCAGGAGGCTACACCTTC. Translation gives CAWSVGGAGGYTF. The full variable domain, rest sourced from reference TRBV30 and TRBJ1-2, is SQTIHQWPATLVQPVGSPLSLECTVEGTSNPNLYWYRQAAGRGLQLLFYSVGIGQISSEVPQNLSASRPQDRQFILSSKKLLLSDSGFYLCAWSVGGAGGYTFGSGTRLTVV.

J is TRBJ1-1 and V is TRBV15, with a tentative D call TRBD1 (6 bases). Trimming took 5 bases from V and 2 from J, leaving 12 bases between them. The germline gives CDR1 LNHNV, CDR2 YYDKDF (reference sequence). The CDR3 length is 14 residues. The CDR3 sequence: CATSAQGSNTEAFF. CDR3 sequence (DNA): TGTGCCACCAGCGCCCAGGGGAGTAACACTGAAGCTTTCTTT.

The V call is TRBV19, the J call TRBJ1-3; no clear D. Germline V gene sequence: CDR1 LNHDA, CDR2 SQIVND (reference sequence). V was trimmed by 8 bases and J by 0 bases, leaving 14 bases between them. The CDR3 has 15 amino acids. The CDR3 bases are TGTGCCAGTCGAAACAGTATCATCTCTGGAAACACCATATATTTT. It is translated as CASRNSIISGNTIYF.

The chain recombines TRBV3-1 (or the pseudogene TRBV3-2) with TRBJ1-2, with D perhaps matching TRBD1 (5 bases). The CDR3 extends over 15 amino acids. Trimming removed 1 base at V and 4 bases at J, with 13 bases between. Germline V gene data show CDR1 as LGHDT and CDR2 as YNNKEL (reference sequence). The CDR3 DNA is TGTGCCAGCAGCCAAGGGGCAGGGCCCCGCTATGGCTACACCTTC. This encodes CASSQGAGPRYGYTF.

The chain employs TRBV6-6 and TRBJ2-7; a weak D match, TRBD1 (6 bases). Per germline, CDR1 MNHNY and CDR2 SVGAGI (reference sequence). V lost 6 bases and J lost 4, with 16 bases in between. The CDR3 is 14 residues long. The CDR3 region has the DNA TGTGCCAGCAGCAGACCAGGGGCGGTTTACGAGCAGTACTTC. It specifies CASSRPGAVYEQYF.

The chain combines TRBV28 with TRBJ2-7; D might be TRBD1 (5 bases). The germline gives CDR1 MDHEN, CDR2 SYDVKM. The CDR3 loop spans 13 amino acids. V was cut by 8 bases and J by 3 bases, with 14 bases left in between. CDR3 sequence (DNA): TGTGCCAGCGGCCATCCTAGGGGCTACGAGCAGTACTTC. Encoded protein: CASGHPRGYEQYF.

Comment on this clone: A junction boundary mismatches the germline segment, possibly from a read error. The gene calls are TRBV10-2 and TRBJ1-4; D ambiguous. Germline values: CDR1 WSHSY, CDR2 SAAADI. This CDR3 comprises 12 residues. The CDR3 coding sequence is TGCGCCAGCAGTGGGGCGGAGGAAAAGCTGTTTTTT. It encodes CASSGAEEKLFF.

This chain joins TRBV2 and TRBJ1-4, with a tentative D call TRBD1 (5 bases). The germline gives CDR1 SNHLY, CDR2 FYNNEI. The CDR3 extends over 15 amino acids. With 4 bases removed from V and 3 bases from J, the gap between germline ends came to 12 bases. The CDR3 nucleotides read TGTGCCAGCAGTGTTCGCAGACAGTCTAATGAAAAACTGTTTTTT. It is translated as CASSVRRQSNEKLFF.

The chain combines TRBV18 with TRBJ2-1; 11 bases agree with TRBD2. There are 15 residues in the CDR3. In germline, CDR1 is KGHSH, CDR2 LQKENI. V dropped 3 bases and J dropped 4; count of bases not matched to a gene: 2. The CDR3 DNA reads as TGTGCCAGCTCACCTCGGACTAGCGGGTACAATGAGCAGTTCTTC. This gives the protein CASSPRTSGYNEQFF.

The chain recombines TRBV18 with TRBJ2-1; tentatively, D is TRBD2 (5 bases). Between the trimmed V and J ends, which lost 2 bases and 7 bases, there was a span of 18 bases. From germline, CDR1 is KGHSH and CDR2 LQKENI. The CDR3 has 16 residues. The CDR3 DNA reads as TGTGCCAGCTCACCAAGGGCGGGCGCTCTTTCGAATGAGCAGTTCTTC. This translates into CASSPRAGALSNEQFF.

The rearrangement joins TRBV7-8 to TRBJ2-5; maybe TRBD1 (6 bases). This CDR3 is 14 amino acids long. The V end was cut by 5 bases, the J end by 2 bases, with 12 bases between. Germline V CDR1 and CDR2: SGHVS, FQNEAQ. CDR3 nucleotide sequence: TGTGCCAGCAGCGCTATGACAGGACAAGAGACCCAGTACTTC. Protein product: CASSAMTGQETQYF.

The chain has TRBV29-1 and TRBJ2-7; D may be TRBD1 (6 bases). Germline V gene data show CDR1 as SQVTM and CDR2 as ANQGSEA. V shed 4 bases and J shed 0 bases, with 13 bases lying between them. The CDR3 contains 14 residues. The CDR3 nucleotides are TGCAGCGTTGTGAGTGGGACAAACTCCTACGAGCAGTACTTC. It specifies CSVVSGTNSYEQYF.

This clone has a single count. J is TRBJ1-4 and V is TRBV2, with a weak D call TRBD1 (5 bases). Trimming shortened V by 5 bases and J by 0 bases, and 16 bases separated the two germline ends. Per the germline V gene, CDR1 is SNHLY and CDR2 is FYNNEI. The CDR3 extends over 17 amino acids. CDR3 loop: CASSPGVQEATNEKLFF. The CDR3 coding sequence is TGTGCCAGCAGTCCGGGGGTACAGGAAGCAACTAATGAAAAACTGTTTTTT.

The CDR3 region is CASSIQGSGANVLTF. DNA for the CDR3: TGTGCCAGCAGCATACAGGGCTCTGGGGCCAACGTCCTGACTTTC. J is TRBJ2-6 and V is TRBV5-4; possible D gene TRBD1, 6 bases. The CDR3 runs to 15 residues. The germline V and J ends were trimmed by 4 bases and 0 bases, with 8 bases remaining between them. Germline assignment: CDR1 SGHNT and CDR2 YYREEE (reference sequence). Based on the CDR3 plus reference TRBV5-4 and TRBJ2-6, the full variable domain is ETGVTQSPTHLIKTRGQQVTLRCSSQSGHNTVSWYQQALGQGPQFIFQYYREEENGRGNFPPRFSGLQFPNYSSELNVNALELDDSALYLCASSIQGSGANVLTFGAGSRLTVL.

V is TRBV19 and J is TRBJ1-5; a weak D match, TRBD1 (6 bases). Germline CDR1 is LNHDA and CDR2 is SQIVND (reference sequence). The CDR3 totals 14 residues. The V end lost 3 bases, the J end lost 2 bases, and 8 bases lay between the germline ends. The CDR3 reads CASSMSGGNQPQHF. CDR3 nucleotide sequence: TGTGCCAGTAGTATGTCAGGGGGCAATCAGCCCCAGCATTTT.

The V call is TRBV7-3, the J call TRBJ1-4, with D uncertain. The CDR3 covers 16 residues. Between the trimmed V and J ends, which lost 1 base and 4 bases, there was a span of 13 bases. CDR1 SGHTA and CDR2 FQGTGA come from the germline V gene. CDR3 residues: CASSLNPVQYNEKLFF. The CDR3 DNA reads TGTGCCAGCAGCTTAAACCCAGTGCAGTATAATGAAAAACTGTTTTTT.

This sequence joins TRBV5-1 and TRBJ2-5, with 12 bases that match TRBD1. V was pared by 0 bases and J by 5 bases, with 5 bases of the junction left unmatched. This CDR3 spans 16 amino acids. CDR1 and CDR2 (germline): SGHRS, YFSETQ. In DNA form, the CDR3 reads TGCGCCAGCAGCTTGGTCGGGACAGGGGGCACGGAGACCCAGTACTTC. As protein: CASSLVGTGGTETQYF.

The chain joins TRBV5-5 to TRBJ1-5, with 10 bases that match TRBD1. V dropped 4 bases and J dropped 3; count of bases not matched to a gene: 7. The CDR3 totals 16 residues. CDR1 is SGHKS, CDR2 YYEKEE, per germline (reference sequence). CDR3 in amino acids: CASSLAGTGVNQPQHF. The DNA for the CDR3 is TGTGCCAGCAGCCTAGCCGGGACAGGGGTCAATCAGCCCCAGCATTTT.

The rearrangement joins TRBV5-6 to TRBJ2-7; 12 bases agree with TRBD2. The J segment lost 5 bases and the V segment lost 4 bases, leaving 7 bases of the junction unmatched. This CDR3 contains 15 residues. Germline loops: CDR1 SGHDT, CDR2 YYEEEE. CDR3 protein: CASSPGLAGYDEQYF. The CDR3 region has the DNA TGTGCCAGCAGCCCAGGACTAGCGGGATACGACGAGCAGTACTTC.

CDR3 nucleotide sequence: TGTGCCAGCAGCTTGGACGGGAGGGCCGGAACAGATACGCAGTATTTT. It is translated as CASSLDGRAGTDTQYF. The genes are TRBV5-4 and TRBJ2-3; TRBD2 matches 8 bases. Germline assignment: CDR1 SGHNT and CDR2 YYREEE (reference sequence). V gave up 0 bases and J gave up 3 bases; unmatched junction bases: 6. This CDR3 spans 16 amino acids. Supplemented by reference TRBV5-4 and TRBJ2-3, the full variable domain reads ETGVTQSPTHLIKTRGQQVTLRCSSQSGHNTVSWYQQALGQGPQFIFQYYREEENGRGNFPPRFSGLQFPNYSSELNVNALELDDSALYLCASSLDGRAGTDTQYFGPGTRLTVL.

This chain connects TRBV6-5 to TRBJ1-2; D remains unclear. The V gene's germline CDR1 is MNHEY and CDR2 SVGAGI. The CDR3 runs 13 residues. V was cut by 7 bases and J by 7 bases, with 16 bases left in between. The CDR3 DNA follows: TGTGCCAGCACCCAGACGCGGGAGGGTGGCTACACCTTC. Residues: CASTQTREGGYTF.

The CDR3 here is CSWGGTGVGGMKTQYF. The CDR3 DNA is TGCAGCTGGGGAGGGACAGGGGTCGGCGGGATGAAGACCCAGTACTTC. The chain combines TRBV29-1 with TRBJ2-5; 10 nucleotides line up with TRBD1. V shed 8 bases, J shed 6 bases, and the junction held 18 bases outside the gene matches. CDR1 and CDR2 (germline): SQVTM, ANQGSEA. CDR3 size: 16 residues.